The source of this T cell receptor (beta chain) is a study of cytomegalovirus exposure and HLA in healthy donors. Study observations and caveats: Altogether, about 160 TCR beta chains were recorded as cytomegalovirus-associated. It was confirmed in vitro that a few of the CMV-associated chains were specific for CMV antigens.

Both 60 Vbeta primers and 13 Jbeta primers went into the PCR. Repertoires were generated with immunoSEQ multiplex PCR, while TCRdb's copy carries only in-frame clones and drops some. The data show roughly 160,000 clones, with 77% seen just once and 2.2% held by the top ten. This CDR3 region has 15 residues. Germline CDR1 is SGHDN and CDR2 is FVKESK. Trimming removed 4 bases from V and 9 bases from J; junction bases left unmatched: 7. As for this clone: The antigen is undetermined.

V and J are TRBV14 and TRBJ2-7; 15 bases are shared with TRBD2. The sample was PBMCs. This sequence originates from a man aged 45-65 years in good health and CMV-seropositive. In DNA, the CDR3 is TGTGCCAGCAGCCCCCGGACTAGCGGGGGGGCAAGGCAGTACTTC. Encoded protein: CASSPRTSGGARQYF.